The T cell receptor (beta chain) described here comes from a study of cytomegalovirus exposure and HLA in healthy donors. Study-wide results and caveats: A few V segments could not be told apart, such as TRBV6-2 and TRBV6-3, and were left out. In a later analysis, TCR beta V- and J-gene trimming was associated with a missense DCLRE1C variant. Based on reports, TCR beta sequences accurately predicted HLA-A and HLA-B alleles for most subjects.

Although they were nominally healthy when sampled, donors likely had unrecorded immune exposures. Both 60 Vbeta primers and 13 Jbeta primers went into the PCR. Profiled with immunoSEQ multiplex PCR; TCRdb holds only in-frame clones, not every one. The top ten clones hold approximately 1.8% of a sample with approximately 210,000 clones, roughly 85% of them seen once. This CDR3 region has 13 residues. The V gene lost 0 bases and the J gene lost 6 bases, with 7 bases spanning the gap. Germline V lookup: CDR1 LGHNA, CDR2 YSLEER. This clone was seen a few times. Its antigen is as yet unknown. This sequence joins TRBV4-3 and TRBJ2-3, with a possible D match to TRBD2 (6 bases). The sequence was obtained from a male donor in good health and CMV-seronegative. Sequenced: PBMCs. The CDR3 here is CASSQDRGDTQYF. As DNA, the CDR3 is TGCGCCAGCAGCCAAGATCGGGGGGATACGCAGTATTTT.